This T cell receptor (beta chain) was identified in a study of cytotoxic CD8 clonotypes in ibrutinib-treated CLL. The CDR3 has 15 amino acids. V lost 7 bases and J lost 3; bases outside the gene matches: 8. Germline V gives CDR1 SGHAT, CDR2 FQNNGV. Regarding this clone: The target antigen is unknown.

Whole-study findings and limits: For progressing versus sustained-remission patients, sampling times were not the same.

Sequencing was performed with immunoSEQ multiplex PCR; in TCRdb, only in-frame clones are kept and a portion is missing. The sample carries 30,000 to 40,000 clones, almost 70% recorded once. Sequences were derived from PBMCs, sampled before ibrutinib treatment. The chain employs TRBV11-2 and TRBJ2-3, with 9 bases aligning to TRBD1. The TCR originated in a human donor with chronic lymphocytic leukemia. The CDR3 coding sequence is TGTGCCAGCACCCTACAGGGGGCGTGGACAGATACGCAGTATTTT. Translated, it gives CASTLQGAWTDTQYF.